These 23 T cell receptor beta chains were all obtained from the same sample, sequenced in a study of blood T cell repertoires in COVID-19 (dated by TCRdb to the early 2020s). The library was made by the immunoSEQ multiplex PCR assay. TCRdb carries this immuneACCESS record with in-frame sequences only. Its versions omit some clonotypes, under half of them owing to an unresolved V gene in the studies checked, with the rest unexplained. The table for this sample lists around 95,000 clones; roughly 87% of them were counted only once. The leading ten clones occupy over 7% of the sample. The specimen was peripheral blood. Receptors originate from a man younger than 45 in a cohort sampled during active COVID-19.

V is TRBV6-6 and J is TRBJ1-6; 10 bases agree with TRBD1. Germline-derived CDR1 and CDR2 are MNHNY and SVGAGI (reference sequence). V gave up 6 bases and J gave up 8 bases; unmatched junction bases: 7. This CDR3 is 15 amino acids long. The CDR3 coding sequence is TGTGCCAGCAGGTCCGGGACAGGGGCAGATTCACCCCTCCACTTT. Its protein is CASRSGTGADSPLHF.

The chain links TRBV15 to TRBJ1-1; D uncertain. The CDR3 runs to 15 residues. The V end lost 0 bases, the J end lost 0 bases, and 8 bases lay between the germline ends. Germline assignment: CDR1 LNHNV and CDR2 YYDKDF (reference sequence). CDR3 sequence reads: CATSRDPQLNTEAFF. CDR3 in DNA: TGTGCCACCAGCAGAGATCCACAGTTGAACACTGAAGCTTTCTTT.

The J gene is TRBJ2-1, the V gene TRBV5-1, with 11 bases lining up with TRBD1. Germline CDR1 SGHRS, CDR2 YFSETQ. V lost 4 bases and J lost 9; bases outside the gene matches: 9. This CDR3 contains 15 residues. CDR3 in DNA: TGCGCCAGCAGCCTAGGGACAGGGGGTGAGGGTGAGCAGTTCTTC. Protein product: CASSLGTGGEGEQFF.

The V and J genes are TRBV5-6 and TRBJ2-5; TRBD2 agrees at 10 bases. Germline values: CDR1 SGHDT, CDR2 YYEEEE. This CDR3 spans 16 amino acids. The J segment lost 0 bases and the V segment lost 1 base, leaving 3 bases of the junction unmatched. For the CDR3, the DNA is TGTGCCAGCAGCTTGCTGCTAGCGGGGGACCAAGAGACCCAGTACTTC. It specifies CASSLLLAGDQETQYF.

CDR3 protein: CASGLVLAGVTDTQYF. The CDR3 bases are TGTGCTAGTGGTTTGGTACTAGCGGGGGTCACAGATACGCAGTATTTT. The J gene is TRBJ2-3, the V gene TRBV12-5; 11 bases are a match to TRBD2. The trim removed 0 bases at V and 2 bases at J, leaving 1 base unmatched. The CDR3 length is 16 residues. The germline gives CDR1 LGHNT, CDR2 FRNRAP.

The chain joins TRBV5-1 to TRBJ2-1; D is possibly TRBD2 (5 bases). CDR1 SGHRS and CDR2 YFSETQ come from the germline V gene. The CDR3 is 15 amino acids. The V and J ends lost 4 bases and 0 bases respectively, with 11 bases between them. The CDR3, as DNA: TGCGCCAGCAGCGTGAGCGGCAGCTCCTACAATGAGCAGTTCTTC. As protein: CASSVSGSSYNEQFF.

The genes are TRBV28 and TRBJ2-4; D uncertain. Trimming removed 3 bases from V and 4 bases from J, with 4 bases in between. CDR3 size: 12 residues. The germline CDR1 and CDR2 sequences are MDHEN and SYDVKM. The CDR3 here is CASSFGKNIQYF. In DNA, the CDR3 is TGTGCCAGCAGTTTCGGGAAAAACATTCAGTACTTC.

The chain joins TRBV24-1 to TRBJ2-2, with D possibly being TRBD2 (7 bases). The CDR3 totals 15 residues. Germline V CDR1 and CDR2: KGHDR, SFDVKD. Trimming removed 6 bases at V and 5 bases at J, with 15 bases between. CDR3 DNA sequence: TGTGCCACCAGTTCTGCGGGGGCAAAAACCGGGGAGCTGTTTTTT. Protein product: CATSSAGAKTGELFF.

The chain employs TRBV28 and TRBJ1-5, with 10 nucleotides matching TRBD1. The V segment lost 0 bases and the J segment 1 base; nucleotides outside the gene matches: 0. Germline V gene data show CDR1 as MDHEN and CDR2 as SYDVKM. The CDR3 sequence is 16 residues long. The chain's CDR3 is CASSLWDRGSNQPQHF. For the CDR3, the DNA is TGTGCCAGCAGTTTATGGGACAGGGGGAGCAATCAGCCCCAGCATTTT. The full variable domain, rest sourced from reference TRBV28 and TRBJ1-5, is DVKVTQSSRYLVKRTGEKVFLECVQDMDHENMFWYRQDPGLGLRLIYFSYDVKMKEKGDIPEGYSVSREKKERFSLILESASTNQTSMYLCASSLWDRGSNQPQHFGDGTRLSIL.

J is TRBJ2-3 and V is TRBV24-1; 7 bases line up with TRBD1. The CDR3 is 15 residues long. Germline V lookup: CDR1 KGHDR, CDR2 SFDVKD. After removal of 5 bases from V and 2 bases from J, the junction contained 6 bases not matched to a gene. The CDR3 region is CATSGGQEVTDTQYF. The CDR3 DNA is TGTGCCACCAGTGGAGGACAGGAGGTCACAGATACGCAGTATTTT.

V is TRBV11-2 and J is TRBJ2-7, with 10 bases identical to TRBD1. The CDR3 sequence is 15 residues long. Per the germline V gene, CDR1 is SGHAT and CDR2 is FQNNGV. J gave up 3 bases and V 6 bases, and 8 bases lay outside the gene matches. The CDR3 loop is CASRRPGTGVYEQYF. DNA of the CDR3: TGTGCCAGCAGAAGACCCGGGACAGGGGTCTACGAGCAGTACTTC. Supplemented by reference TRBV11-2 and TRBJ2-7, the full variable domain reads EAGVAQSPRYKIIEKRQSVAFWCNPISGHATLYWYQQILGQGPKLLIQFQNNGVVDDSQLPKDRFSAERLKGVDSTLKIQPAKLEDSAVYLCASRRPGTGVYEQYFGPGTRLTVT.

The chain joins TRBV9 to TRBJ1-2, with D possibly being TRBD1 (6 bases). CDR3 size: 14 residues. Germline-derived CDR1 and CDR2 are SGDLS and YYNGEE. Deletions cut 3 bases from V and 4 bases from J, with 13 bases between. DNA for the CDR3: TGTGCCAGCAGCGGAAAAACAGGGTTCTATGGCTACACCTTC. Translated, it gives CASSGKTGFYGYTF.

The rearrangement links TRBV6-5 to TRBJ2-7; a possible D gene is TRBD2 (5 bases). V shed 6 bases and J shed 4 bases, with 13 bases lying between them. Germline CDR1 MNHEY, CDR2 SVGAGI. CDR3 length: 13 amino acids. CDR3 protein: CASRQPSGYEQYF. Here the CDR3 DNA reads TGTGCCAGCAGGCAACCCAGCGGTTACGAGCAGTACTTC.

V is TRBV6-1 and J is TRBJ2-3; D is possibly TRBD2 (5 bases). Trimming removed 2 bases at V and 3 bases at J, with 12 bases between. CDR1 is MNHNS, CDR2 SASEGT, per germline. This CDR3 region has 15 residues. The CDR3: CASSEFLRETDTQYF. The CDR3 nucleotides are TGTGCCAGCAGTGAATTTTTACGGGAAACAGATACGCAGTATTTT.

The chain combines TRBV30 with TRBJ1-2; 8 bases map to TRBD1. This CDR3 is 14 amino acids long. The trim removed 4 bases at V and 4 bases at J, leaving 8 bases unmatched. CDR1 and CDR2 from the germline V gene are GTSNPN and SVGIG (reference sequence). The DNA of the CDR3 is TGTGCCTGGACCGGACAGGGAACTAGCTATGGCTACACCTTC. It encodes CAWTGQGTSYGYTF.

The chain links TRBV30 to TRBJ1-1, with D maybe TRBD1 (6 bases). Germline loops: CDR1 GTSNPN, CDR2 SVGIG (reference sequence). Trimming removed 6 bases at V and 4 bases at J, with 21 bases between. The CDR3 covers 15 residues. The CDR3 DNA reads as TGTGCCTGTCGGGACCAGGGGAAGGGTAGCACTGAAGCTTTCTTT. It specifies CACRDQGKGSTEAFF.

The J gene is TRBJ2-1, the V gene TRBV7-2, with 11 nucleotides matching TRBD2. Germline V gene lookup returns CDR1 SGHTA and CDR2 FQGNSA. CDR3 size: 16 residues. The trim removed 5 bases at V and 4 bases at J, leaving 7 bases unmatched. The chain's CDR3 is CASSPSSGGWYNEQFF. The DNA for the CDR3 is TGTGCCAGCAGCCCCTCTAGCGGGGGGTGGTACAATGAGCAGTTCTTC.

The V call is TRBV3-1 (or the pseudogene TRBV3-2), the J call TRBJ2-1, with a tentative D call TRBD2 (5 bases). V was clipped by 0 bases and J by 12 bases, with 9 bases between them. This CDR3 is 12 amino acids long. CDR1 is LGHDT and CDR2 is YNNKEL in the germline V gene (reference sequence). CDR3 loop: CASSQDGVWQFF. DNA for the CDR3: TGTGCCAGCAGCCAAGACGGGGTCTGGCAGTTCTTC.

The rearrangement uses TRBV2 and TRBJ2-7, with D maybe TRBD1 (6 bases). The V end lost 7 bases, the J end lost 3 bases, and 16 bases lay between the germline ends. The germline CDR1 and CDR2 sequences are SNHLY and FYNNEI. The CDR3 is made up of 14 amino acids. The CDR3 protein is CASKEQGSNYEQYF. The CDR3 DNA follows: TGTGCCAGCAAAGAACAGGGATCGAACTACGAGCAGTACTTC. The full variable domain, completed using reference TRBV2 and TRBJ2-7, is EPEVTQTPSHQVTQMGQEVILRCVPISNHLYFYWYRQILGQKVEFLVSFYNNEISEKSEIFDDQFSVERPDGSNFTLKIRSTKLEDSAMYFCASKEQGSNYEQYFGPGTRLTVT.

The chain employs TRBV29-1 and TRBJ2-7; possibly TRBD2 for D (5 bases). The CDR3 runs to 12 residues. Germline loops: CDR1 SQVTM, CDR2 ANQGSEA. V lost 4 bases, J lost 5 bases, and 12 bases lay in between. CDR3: CSVGWGVNEQYF. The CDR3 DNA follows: TGCAGCGTTGGGTGGGGAGTCAACGAGCAGTACTTC.

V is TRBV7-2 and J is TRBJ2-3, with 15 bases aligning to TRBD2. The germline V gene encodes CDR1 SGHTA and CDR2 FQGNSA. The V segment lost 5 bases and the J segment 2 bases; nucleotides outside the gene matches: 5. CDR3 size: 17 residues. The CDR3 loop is CASSHGLAGGNTDTQYF. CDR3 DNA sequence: TGTGCCAGCAGCCACGGACTAGCGGGGGGGAACACAGATACGCAGTATTTT.

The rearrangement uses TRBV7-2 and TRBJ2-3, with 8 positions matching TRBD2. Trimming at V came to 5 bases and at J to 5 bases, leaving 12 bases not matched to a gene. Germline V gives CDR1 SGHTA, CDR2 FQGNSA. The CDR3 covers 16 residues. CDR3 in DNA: TGTGCCAGCAGCCCTCCCGGGGGGGGCCTTGGAGATACGCAGTATTTT. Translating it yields CASSPPGGGLGDTQYF.

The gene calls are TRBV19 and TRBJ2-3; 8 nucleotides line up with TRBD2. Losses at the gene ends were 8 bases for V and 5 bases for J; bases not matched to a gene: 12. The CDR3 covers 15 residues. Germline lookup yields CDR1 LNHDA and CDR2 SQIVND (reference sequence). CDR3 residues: CASALRASGLDTQYF. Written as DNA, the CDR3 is TGTGCCAGTGCGCTGAGGGCTAGCGGGTTAGATACGCAGTATTTT.